This T cell receptor beta chain was identified during a study of Graves' ophthalmopathy and Graves' hyperthyroidism. Study-wide results and caveats: The model forecast ophthalmopathy progression, reaching about 70% sensitivity and approximately 79% specificity.

Trimming pared 0 bases from V and 11 bases from J, leaving 19 bases between. The CDR3 has 15 amino acids. From germline, CDR1 is MNHEY and CDR2 SVGAGI. The authors amplified TCR beta CDR3 regions from RNA transcripts. RT-PCR was first run with HTBI primers, then multiplex PCR in a second round. In TCRdb, the multiplex PCR reads were re-called with MiXCR into one record per CDR3 protein. The sample holds just over 400,000 distinct CDR3 sequences, roughly 21% seen once. This clonotype was detected many times. The antigen remains unidentified. The origin of this receptor is a young woman with stable Graves' hyperthyroidism. Sequencing used peripheral blood. The rearrangement links TRBV6-5 to TRBJ1-1, with D possibly matching TRBD1 (6 bases). CDR3 in amino acids: CASSYSTGGPREAFF. Here the CDR3 DNA reads TGTGCCAGCAGTTACTCGACAGGTGGACCTCGGGAGGCTTTCTTT.